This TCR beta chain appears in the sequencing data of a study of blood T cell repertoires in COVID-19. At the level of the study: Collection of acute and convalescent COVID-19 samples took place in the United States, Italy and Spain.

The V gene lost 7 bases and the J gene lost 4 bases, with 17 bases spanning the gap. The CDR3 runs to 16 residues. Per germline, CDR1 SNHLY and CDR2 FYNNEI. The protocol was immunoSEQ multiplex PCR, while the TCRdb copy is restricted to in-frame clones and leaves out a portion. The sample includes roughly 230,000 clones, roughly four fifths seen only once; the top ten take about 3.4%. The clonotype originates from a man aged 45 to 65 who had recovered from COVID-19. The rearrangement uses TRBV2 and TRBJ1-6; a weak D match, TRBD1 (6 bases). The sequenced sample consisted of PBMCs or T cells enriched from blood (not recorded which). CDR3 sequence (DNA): TGTGCCAGCACTTCGGGTTTGGGGGCGTATAATTCACCCCTCCACTTT. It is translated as CASTSGLGAYNSPLHF.